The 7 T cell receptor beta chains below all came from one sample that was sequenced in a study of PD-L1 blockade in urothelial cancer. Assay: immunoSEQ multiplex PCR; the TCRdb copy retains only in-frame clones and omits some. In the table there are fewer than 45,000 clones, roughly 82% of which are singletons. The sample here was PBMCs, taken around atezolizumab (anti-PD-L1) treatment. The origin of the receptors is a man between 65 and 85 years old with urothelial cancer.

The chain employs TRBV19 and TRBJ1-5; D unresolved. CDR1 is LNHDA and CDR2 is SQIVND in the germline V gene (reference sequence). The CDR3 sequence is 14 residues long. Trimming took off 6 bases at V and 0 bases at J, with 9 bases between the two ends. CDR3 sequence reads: CASRGDYSNQPQHF. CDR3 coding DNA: TGTGCCAGTAGGGGAGACTATAGCAATCAGCCCCAGCATTTT.

Here the CDR3 reads CASQELAGGTDTQYF. The CDR3 nucleotides are TGTGCCAGCCAAGAGCTAGCGGGGGGCACAGATACGCAGTATTTT. V usage is TRBV19 and J usage is TRBJ2-3, with 10 nucleotides matching TRBD2. Trimming took 9 bases from V and 1 from J; bases not matched to a gene: 7. This CDR3 is 15 amino acids long. The germline V gene has CDR1 LNHDA and CDR2 SQIVND (reference sequence).

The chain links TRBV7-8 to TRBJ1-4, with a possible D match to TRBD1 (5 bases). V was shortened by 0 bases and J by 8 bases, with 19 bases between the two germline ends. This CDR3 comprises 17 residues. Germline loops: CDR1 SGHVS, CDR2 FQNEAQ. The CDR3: CASSLAVRANLGEKLFF. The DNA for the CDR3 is TGTGCCAGCAGCTTAGCAGTCAGGGCCAATCTGGGCGAAAAACTGTTTTTT.

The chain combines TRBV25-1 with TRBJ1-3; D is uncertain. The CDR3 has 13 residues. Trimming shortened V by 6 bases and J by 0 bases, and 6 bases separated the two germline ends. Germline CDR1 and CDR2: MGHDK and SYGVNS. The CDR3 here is CASRGDSGNTIYF. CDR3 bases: TGTGCCAGCAGGGGAGACTCTGGAAACACCATATATTTT.

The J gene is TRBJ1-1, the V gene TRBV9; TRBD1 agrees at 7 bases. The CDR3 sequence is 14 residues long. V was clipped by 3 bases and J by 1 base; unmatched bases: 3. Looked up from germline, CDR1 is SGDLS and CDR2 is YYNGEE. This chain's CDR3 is CASSAGTANTEAFF. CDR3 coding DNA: TGTGCCAGCAGCGCCGGGACAGCGAACACTGAAGCTTTCTTT.

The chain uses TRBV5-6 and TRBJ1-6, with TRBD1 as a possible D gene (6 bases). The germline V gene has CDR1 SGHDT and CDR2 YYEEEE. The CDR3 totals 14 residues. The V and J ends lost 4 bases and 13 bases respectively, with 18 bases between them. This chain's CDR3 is CASSIGGGRQPLHF. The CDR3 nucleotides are TGTGCCAGCAGCATCGGCGGGGGCCGCCAGCCCCTCCACTTT.

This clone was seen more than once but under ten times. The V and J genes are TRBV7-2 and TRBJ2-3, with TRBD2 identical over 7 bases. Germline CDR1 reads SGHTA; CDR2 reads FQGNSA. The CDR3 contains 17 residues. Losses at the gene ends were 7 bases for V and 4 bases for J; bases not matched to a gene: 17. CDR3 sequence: CASTLGGGGGRADTQYF. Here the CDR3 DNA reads TGTGCCAGCACACTTGGGGGAGGCGGGGGAAGGGCAGATACGCAGTATTTT.